A selection of T cell receptor beta chains follows, all from one sample in a study of human T cells and chemical hapten exposure. TCRdb redid the calling of the RACE reads with MiXCR, one entry per CDR3 protein. This table has fewer than 500,000 distinct CDR3 sequences, 4.8% appearing once. The sample here was whole blood, taken in connection with sensitization to the hapten diphenylcyclopropenone (DPC). Receptors originate from a woman aged 45-65 years with alopecia areata. Some clones in this sample may be carry-over from other donors' samples. CDR3s include the opening cysteine and the closing phenylalanine or tryptophan. A D gene is named only where the DNA matches it firmly. Not all rows give a size; the values are once, few, many and, for expanded clones, a class.

>TRBJ1-6|TRBD1|-|TRBV2
CASRVGTGLPPLHF
TGTGCCAGCAGAGTCGGGACAGGCCTTCCACCCCTCCACTTT
>TRBJ1-1|-|many|TRBV20-1
CSAEVRVNTEAFF
TGCAGTGCCGAGGTCAGGGTGAACACTGAAGCTTTCTTT
>TRBJ1-2|-|many|TRBV28
CASSSPQGGGYTF
TGTGCCAGCAGTTCCCCCCAGGGAGGAGGCTACACCTTC
>TRBJ1-5|TRBD1|many|TRBV18
CASSSNTGGVHNQPQHF
TGTGCCAGCTCATCAAATACAGGGGGCGTCCACAATCAGCCCCAGCATTTT
>TRBJ1-1|-|many|TRBV4-3
CASSQVRGAEAFF
TGCGCCAGCAGCCAGGTACGAGGGGCTGAAGCTTTCTTT
>TRBJ2-2|TRBD1|few|TRBV7-2
CASSSRDRVTGELFF
TGTGCCAGCAGCTCTAGGGACAGGGTCACCGGGGAGCTGTTTTTT
>TRBJ2-3|-|few|TRBV12-3/TRBV12-4
CASSLQHRSTDTQYF
TGTGCCAGCAGTTTACAGCACAGGAGCACAGATACGCAGTATTTT
>TRBJ1-2|TRBD1|few|TRBV3-1
CASSQDRWRTGYDYGYTF
TGTGCCAGCAGCCAAGATAGGTGGAGGACAGGGTACGACTATGGCTACACCTTC
>TRBJ1-3|TRBD1|few|TRBV12-3/TRBV12-4
CASRNRGGGTIYF
TGTGCCAGCAGGAACAGGGGAGGAGGCACCATATATTTT
>TRBJ2-1|TRBD2|many|TRBV20-1
CSAGLGPREQFF
TGCAGTGCCGGACTAGGCCCAAGGGAGCAGTTCTTC
>TRBJ2-1|TRBD2|many|TRBV12-3/TRBV12-4
CASRETSGSVSEQFF
TGTGCCAGCAGAGAGACTAGCGGGAGTGTAAGTGAGCAGTTCTTC
>TRBJ2-5|-|few|TRBV25-1
CATQAGGKTQYF
TGTGCCACCCAAGCAGGCGGGAAGACCCAGTACTTC
>TRBJ1-1|-|few|TRBV29-1
CSGGEGTEAFF
TGCAGCGGGGGGGAGGGTACTGAAGCTTTCTTT
>TRBJ1-1|-|few|TRBV7-2
CASSSVTEAFF
TGTGCCAGCAGCTCCGTCACTGAAGCTTTCTTT
>TRBJ1-2|-|many|TRBV5-1
CASSSNGRGGSNYGYTF
TGCGCCAGCAGCTCGAACGGCCGGGGTGGGTCTAACTATGGCTACACCTTC
>TRBJ2-1|-|few|TRBV29-1
CSVESKGATSSYNEQFF
TGCAGCGTTGAATCGAAGGGAGCGACGAGCTCCTACAATGAGCAGTTCTTC
>TRBJ2-7|-|few|TRBV5-1
CASSDLDPLYEQYF
TGCGCCAGCAGCGACTTGGACCCCCTTTACGAGCAGTACTTC
>TRBJ1-1|TRBD1|few|TRBV3-1
CASSQGDSMNTEAFF
TGTGCCAGCAGCCAGGGGGACAGTATGAACACTGAAGCTTTCTTT